This T cell receptor beta chain was documented in a study of T cell repertoires in ileal Crohn's disease. V was pared by 6 bases and J by 10 bases, with 10 bases between. Germline CDR1 MGHDK, CDR2 SYGVNS. This CDR3 comprises 11 residues. In the case of this clone: Its matching antigen is unknown.

Broader study findings: Mucosal expansions were suggested to be mainly CD8 T cells.

Assay: immunoSEQ multiplex PCR; the TCRdb copy retains only in-frame clones and omits some. The sample lists some 2,100 clones, roughly 97% seen once, with 1.2% in the top ten. The chain links TRBV25-1 to TRBJ2-1; D not resolved. This TCR came from an adult with Crohn's disease. The source material was ileal tissue. CDR3 coding DNA: TGTGCCAGCAGGACTGGAAAGGAGCAGTTCTTC. This gives the protein CASRTGKEQFF.